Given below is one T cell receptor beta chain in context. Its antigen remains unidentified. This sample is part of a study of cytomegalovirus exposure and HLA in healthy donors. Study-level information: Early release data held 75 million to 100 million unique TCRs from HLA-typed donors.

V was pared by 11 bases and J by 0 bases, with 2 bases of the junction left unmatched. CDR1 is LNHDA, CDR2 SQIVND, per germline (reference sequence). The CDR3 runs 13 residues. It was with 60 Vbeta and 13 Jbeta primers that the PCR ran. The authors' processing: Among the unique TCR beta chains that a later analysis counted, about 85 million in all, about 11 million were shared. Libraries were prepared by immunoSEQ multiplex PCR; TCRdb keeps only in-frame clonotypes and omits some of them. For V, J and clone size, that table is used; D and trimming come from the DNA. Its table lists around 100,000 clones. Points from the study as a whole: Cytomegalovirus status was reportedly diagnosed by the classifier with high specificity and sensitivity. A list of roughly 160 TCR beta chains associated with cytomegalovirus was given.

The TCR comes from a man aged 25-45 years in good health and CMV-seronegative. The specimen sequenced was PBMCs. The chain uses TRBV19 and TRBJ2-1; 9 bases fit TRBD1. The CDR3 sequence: CAVTGGSYNEQFF. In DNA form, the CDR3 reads TGTGCCGTGACAGGGGGCTCCTACAATGAGCAGTTCTTC.